This T cell receptor (beta chain) originates from a study of beta chain features in type 1 diabetes. Expressed TCRB transcripts were sequenced because the isolated RNA had all been reverse transcribed beforehand. The method was immunoSEQ multiplex PCR; TCRdb's version includes in-frame clones alone and lacks a portion of them. The data show roughly 400,000 clones, with approximately 15% seen just once and roughly 0.036% held by the top ten. Germline-derived CDR1 and CDR2 are SEHNR and FQNEAQ (reference sequence). The germline V and J ends were trimmed by 5 bases and 1 base, with 11 bases remaining between them. The CDR3 is 14 residues long. This clone was seen only a few times. Antigen unknown. Other DNA sequences from this sample encode an identical CDR3 as well. Findings and caveats of the study: Type 1 diabetes patients had fewer VDJ junction insertions and more deletions. A definitive answer on HLA type influencing TCRB rearrangement was not reached here.

The chain couples TRBV7-9 to TRBJ2-5; the D is unclear. The sequencing input was naive CD4+ T cells from blood. The origin of this receptor is a man aged 30 to 45 in good health. The CDR3 sequence is CASSLGRSQETQYF. Here the CDR3 DNA reads TGTGCCAGCAGCCTTGGCAGGTCCCAAGAGACCCAGTACTTC.